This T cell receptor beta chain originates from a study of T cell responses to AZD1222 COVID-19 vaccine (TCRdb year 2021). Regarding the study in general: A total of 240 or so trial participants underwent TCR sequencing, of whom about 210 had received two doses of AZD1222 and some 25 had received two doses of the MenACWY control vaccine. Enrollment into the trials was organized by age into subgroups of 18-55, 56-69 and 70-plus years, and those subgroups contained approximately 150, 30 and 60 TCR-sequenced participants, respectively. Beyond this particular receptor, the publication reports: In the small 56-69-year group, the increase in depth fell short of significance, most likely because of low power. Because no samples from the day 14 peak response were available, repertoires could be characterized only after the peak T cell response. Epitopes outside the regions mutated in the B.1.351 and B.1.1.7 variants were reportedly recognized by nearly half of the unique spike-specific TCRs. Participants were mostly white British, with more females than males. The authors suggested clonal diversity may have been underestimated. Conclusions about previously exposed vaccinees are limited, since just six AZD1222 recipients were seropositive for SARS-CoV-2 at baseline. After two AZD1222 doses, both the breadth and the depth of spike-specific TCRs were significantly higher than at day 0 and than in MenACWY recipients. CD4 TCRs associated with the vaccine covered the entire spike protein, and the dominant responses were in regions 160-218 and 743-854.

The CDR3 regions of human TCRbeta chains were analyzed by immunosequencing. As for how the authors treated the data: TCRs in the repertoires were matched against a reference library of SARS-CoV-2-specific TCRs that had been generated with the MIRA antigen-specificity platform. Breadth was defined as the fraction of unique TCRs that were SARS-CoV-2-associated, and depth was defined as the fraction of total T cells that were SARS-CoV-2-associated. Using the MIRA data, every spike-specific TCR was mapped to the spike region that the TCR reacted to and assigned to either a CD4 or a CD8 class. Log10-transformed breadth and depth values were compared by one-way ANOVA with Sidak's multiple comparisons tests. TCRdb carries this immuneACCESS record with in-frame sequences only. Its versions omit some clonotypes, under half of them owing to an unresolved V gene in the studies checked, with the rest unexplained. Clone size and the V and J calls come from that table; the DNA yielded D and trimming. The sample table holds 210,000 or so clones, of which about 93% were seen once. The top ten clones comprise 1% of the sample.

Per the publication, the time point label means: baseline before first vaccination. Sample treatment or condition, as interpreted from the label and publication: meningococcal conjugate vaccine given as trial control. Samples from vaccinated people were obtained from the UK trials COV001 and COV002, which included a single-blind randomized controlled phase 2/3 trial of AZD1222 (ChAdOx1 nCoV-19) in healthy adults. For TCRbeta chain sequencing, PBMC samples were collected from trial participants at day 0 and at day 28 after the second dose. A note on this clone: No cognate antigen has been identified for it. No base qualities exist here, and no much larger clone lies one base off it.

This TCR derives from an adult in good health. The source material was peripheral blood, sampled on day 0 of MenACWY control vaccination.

CDR3 reads: CASSLTGNQPQHF. The DNA sequence is TGTGCCAGCAGCCTAACAGGGAATCAGCCCCAGCATTTT. The sequence links TRBV3-1 (or the pseudogene TRBV3-2) to TRBJ1-5; the D gene is possibly TRBD1, with 6 bases matching. The germline ends are 8 bases apart after V is trimmed by 4 bases and J by 4 bases. The germline V gene (reference sequence) specifies LGHDT as CDR1 and YNNKEL as CDR2. Reading from cysteine to phenylalanine, the CDR3 counts 13 amino acids. The only DNA kept is the CDR3, 39 bases in frame from the first base.